This section outlines one T cell receptor beta chain sequence together with its context. Original processing notes: Counts of nucleated cells, estimated from reference gene primer amplification, were obtained. The assay was immunoSEQ multiplex PCR, and TCRdb's table has in-frame clones only and misses some. That table gives V, J and clone size, and the DNA gave D and trimming. This table holds 15,000 to 20,000 clones, about 81% found once. This sample was taken from a study of blood T cell repertoires in COVID-19. Study as a whole: Sources were T cells, B-cell-depleted T cells, or PBMCs; the material itself was cDNA or gDNA.

The CDR3 contains 15 residues. The TCR was taken from a man in his 60s with acute or convalescent COVID-19. The V gene is TRBV21-1, the J gene TRBJ1-2; the DNA was not compared with TRBD1, the D call given in the table. TRBV21-1 is flagged as a pseudogene. The sample was peripheral blood. The CDR3 nucleotides read TGTGCCAGCAACTTGATATCAGGGGGAACATATGGCTACACCTTC. It encodes CASNLISGGTYGYTF.